The following is a T cell receptor beta chain sequence with its context. Which antigen it targets is not known. The input lacks base qualities; no much larger clone sits a single base away. CDR1 and CDR2 were assigned from the germline V gene as ENHRY and SYGVKD. The germline V and J ends show losses of 4 bases and 8 bases respectively, and no gene match explains 0 bases of the junction. Including cysteine and phenylalanine, the CDR3 has 11 amino acids. Left in the record is the CDR3 DNA by itself, 33 bases read in frame from the first base. The sample originates from a study of cytomegalovirus exposure and HLA in healthy donors (dated by TCRdb to 2016 to 2017). Concerning the study at large: According to an earlier analysis of 550 to 750 of the donors, about 179 million T cells yielded 117 million unique TCR beta sequences and around 300 Gb of sequence data. Besides the first cohort of roughly 660 subjects, a separate validation cohort made up of 120 different subjects was used. A later genetic analysis used genome-wide SNP genotypes for about 60% of the roughly 700 donors, treating that subset as a discovery cohort. Using immunosequencing, the study profiled T cell repertoires from some 670 subjects and related those repertoires to cytomegalovirus serostatus. The study combined high-throughput TCR immunosequencing, statistical association of individual TCRs with disease status, and machine learning to predict cytomegalovirus infection status. The study aimed to test whether cataloging public T cell receptors could reveal signatures of past pathogen exposure. Across about 380 genotyped donors of the cohort, an average of approximately 200,000 unique TCR beta nucleotide sequences per donor were sequenced, and about a sixth of those sequences were non-productive. Of the 350 to 450 genotyped donors, over 80% were placed in the genetic ancestry cluster associated with self-reported Caucasian donors. In the later analysis, no new phenotypic data were used to find candidate immune exposures; instead, reliance was placed on TCR beta sequences and their occurrence across donors. Class I and class II HLA loci were covered by the typing at four-digit resolution. The number of typed donors differed by locus: about 629-640 for A, B, C, DRB1 and DQB1; some 500 for DQA1; roughly 600 for DPA1; and about 470 for DPB1. Alongside the repertoire data, information on donor age, sex, ethnicity and CMV serostatus was compiled. To decide whether each TCR beta V gene segment behaved as functional or pseudogenic, an earlier analysis of some 600 of the donors relied on high-throughput TCR beta sequencing. Every discovery cohort repertoire had been produced on one sequencing platform. To study patterns of TCR occurrence, a later analysis re-analyzed previously published TCR beta repertoires from around 660 donors and added high-resolution HLA genotyping. Because of strong linkage in the cohort, 4 to 6 DR-DQ haplotypes were treated as single units for association and clustering. An early release that covered some 630 HLA-typed donors contained approximately 300 gigabases of sequencing data and tens of millions of unique TCR sequences. Broad study findings and their caveats: An association between a missense DCLRE1C variant and V-gene and J-gene trimming of TCR beta chains was found in a later genetic analysis and replicated in an independent cohort. A cluster of highly shared sequence variants was judged likely to be a technical artifact of the sequencing pipeline. Three of the identified cytomegalovirus-associated TCR beta chains were confirmed in vitro to be specific for cytomegalovirus antigens. The classifier was reported to diagnose cytomegalovirus status with high specificity and sensitivity in both the original and validation cohorts. In this cohort, only TCR beta chains were sequenced, and detectable features were limited by the absence of alpha or paired-chain data. In an earlier analysis of fewer than 750 of the donors, most TCR beta V segments were observed in productive rearrangements about 87% or about 30% of the time, broadly matching IMGT annotations. For the cohort, immune exposure information was limited to CMV serostatus. According to a later analysis, TCR association rates differed among HLA loci, with DRB1 alleles showing the most associated TCRs and HLA-C alleles showing the fewest. Because HLA typing was missing for some donors at each locus, association tests included only the typed subset. In a later analysis, most CMV-associated TCR beta chains were found to appear HLA-restricted, with HLA associations seemingly driven largely by CMV exposure. The study gave a list of about 170 TCR beta chains associated with cytomegalovirus. When HLA alleles, especially DR and DQ, strongly co-occurred, TCR associations were difficult to assign to individual alleles. In a later analysis, several top co-occurrence clusters were reported to appear linked to parvovirus B19, influenza, CMV and Epstein-Barr virus. Compared with the 666-donor mean, donors in an Asian-associated ancestry cluster had fewer N-insertions in productive TCRs, according to a later genetic analysis. A later analysis associated about 17,000 TCR beta sequences with specific HLA alleles at a false discovery rate of 0.05. A further reported finding was that TCR beta sequences accurately predicted the HLA-A and HLA-B alleles for most subjects in the first cohort. In a later analysis, HLA-associated TCR beta chains showed more clonal expansion and lower generation probabilities than non-associated chains that were equally common. The authors suggested that the approach could potentially be extended to other disease states and immunological phenotypes. Most TCR sequences were observed very rarely across donors, whereas some public TCRs were present in many individuals. The earlier analysis of some 540 of the donors excluded seventeen rarely observed V segments, including chromosome 9 orphons, because counts were too low. The 87-base-pair reads could not distinguish some IMGT-functional V segments, including TRBV6-2 and TRBV6-3, so those segments were excluded. The presence/absence analyses assumed that sequencing depth was roughly uniform across donors, and that assumption may not be true. Correlated functional status among segregating V segments might be attributable to linkage disequilibrium, but an unknown experimental factor could not be ruled out.

The cohort was made up of hundreds of healthy bone marrow donors. Cohort members were all nominally healthy when sampled, although unrecorded immune exposures were likely present. The donor was CMV seropositive and belonged to the group of more than 250 seropositive cohort members. Every donor gave a peripheral blood sample, and the peripheral blood mononuclear cells from that sample were used for TCR beta sequencing. The Qiagen DNeasy Blood Extraction Kit was used to extract genomic DNA from the blood cell samples. Libraries were prepared through the immunoSEQ multiplex PCR assay. The multiplex PCR relied on a mix of 60 forward primers for TCR Vbeta segments and 13 reverse primers for TCR Jbeta segments. The CDR3 region of rearranged TCR beta genes was amplified from genomic DNA with a multiplex PCR assay. On the Illumina HiSeq System, the amplified TCR beta libraries were sequenced as 87-base-pair reads. As for how the authors treated the data: In a later analysis, some 80 million unique TCR beta chains were counted across the roughly 610 repertoires, and about 10 million of these chains were shared by at least two donors. A nearest-neighbor algorithm error-corrected the raw reads and collapsed the reads into unique sequences, merging closely related sequences to remove PCR and sequencing errors. CDR3 sequences were aligned to IMGT reference sequences to assign V, D and J gene segments. For a sequence to be retained, a match of at least six nucleotides to both a V gene segment and a J gene segment was required. Rearrangements were classified as productive when the CDR3 lacked stop codons and remained in frame with V and J, and all other rearrangements were classified as non-productive. CDR3 was defined according to IMGT convention as the region running from the second conserved V-encoded cysteine to the conserved J-encoded phenylalanine. Sequences without an unambiguous match to a single V gene segment were excluded from the earlier analysis of a few hundred of the donors. In an earlier analysis of a few hundred of the donors, a V segment was called functional when productive rearrangements were above 56.7%, and segregating when the standard deviation between donors exceeded 5%. A statistical classification framework was built to diagnose cytomegalovirus status from the catalog of TCR beta chain sequences. In a later analysis, V and J genes were assigned by comparing TCR nucleotide sequences against IMGT/GENE-DB human TR gene sequences. In a later analysis, CDR3 sequences and most-parsimonious VDJ recombination scenarios were assigned using the TCRdist pipeline. In a later analysis, each TCR beta chain was defined by its CDR3 amino acid sequence together with its V-gene family, and reads lacking a unique V-gene family were excluded. As a way to deal with suspected cross-contamination and a sequencing artifact, a later analysis dropped 450 to 600 nucleotide sequences that were highly shared and had low generation probability. In a later analysis, a clonal expansion index for each public chain was calculated from normalized within-repertoire ranks of inferred template counts. In a later analysis, generation probabilities were computed using a VDJ recombination model fitted to out-of-frame rearrangements, and the results were checked against IGoR. A later analysis scored TCR-TCR, TCR-HLA and TCR-CMV co-occurrence with hypergeometric tests, applying a repertoire-size bias correction to TCR pairs. In a later analysis, false discovery rates were estimated by permuting HLA or CMV assignments 20 times. In a later analysis, co-occurring TCRs were grouped using DBSCAN, and TCRdist sequence similarity was added for clustering within HLA-allele-positive subsets. Repertoires with fewer than 30,000 or more than 120,000 public chains, plus five repertoires with anomalous nucleotide sharing, were excluded from co-occurrence clustering. This is the immuneACCESS table as TCRdb keeps it, with only in-frame sequences that have V and J called. A part of the clones is gone; compared with another copy, unresolved V genes explain less than half, and the rest is unexplained. V and J calls and clone size come straight from that table; D and trimming were deduced from the DNA. This sample comprises about 45,000 clones, about 90% of them detected only once. Roughly 8% of the sample lies in the top ten.

The receptor chain draws on TRBV10-3 and TRBJ1-2; 8 bases in the middle match TRBD1. Sequenced material: PBMCs. The sequence came from a woman in her 40s in good health and CMV-seropositive. The nucleotide sequence reads as follows: TGTGCCATCAGTGCAGGGGGCGGCTACACCTTC. Its translation reads: CAISAGGGYTF.